This T cell receptor beta chain is drawn from a study of cytomegalovirus exposure and HLA in healthy donors. Amplification used 60 Vbeta primers and 13 Jbeta primers. The repertoire was sequenced with immunoSEQ multiplex PCR; TCRdb's copy has only in-frame clones and lacks some. The sample has 110,000 or so clones, around 77% seen once. Per germline, CDR1 SEHNR and CDR2 FQNEAQ (reference sequence). V trimming: 6 bases; J trimming: 6 bases; junction bases outside the gene matches: 5. This CDR3 region has 13 residues. Sample: PBMCs. This TCR came from a woman aged 25 to 39 in good health and CMV-seropositive. The J gene is TRBJ1-2, the V gene TRBV7-9; 9 positions agree with TRBD1. CDR3: CASRLTGGDGYTF. CDR3 bases: TGTGCCAGCAGACTAACAGGGGGCGATGGCTACACCTTC.